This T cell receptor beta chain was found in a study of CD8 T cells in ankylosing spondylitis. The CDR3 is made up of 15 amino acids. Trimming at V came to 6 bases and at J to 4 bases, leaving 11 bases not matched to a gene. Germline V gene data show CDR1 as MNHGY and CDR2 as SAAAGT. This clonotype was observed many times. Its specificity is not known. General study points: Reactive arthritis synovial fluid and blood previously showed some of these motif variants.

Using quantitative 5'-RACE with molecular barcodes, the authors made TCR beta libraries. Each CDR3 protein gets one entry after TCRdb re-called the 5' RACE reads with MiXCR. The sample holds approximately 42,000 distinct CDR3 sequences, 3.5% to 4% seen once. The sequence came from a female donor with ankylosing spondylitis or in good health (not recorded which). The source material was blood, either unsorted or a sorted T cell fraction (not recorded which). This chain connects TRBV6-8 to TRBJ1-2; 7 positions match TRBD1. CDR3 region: CASRPGQDVSYGYTF. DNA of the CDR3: TGTGCCAGCAGACCCGGACAGGATGTCAGCTATGGCTACACCTTC.